This T cell receptor beta chain is from a study of blood T cell repertoires in COVID-19. Overall study: There were acute and convalescent COVID-19 samples, and they came from the United States, Italy and Spain. Sources were T cells, B-cell-depleted T cells, or PBMCs; the material itself was cDNA or gDNA.

This clone appeared once. V was pared by 3 bases and J by 5 bases, with 17 bases between. CDR1 is DFQATT and CDR2 is SNEGSKA in the germline V gene (reference sequence). The CDR3 totals 14 residues. Original processing notes: Scientists estimated how many nucleated cells there were by amplifying reference gene primers. The repertoire was sequenced with immunoSEQ multiplex PCR; TCRdb's copy has only in-frame clones and lacks some. D and trimming were read from the DNA, whereas the V and J calls and clone size are those reported in that table. The data show around 170,000 clones, approximately 81% seen once.

The chain combines TRBV20-1 with TRBJ2-7; possible D gene TRBD1, 7 bases. The sample taken for sequencing was peripheral blood. This receptor was obtained from a man aged 18 to 29 with active or convalescent COVID-19. CDR3 DNA sequence: TGCAGTGCTAGTCTTCAGGGGGGTGGCCACGAGCAGTACTTC. Encoded protein: CSASLQGGGHEQYF.